This TCR beta chain was recovered during a study of cytomegalovirus exposure and HLA in healthy donors. The validation cohort, a group of over a hundred subjects, included the donors and was separate from the roughly 670-subject first cohort. This CDR3 spans 17 amino acids. J was trimmed by 1 base and V by 0 bases; bases with no gene match: 7. Per germline, CDR1 LGHNA and CDR2 YNFKEQ. Method: immunoSEQ multiplex PCR; TCRdb's copy keeps in-frame clones and lacks some. The table records about 140,000 clones, around four fifths of them present only once. The gene calls are TRBV4-2 and TRBJ2-7; 9 bases line up with TRBD2. Sequenced: PBMCs. The clonotype originates from a young man in good health and CMV-seropositive. In DNA, the CDR3 is TGTGCCAGCAGCCAAGAGGTACTAGCGGGTCGTTCCTACGAGCAGTACTTC. Translated, it gives CASSQEVLAGRSYEQYF.